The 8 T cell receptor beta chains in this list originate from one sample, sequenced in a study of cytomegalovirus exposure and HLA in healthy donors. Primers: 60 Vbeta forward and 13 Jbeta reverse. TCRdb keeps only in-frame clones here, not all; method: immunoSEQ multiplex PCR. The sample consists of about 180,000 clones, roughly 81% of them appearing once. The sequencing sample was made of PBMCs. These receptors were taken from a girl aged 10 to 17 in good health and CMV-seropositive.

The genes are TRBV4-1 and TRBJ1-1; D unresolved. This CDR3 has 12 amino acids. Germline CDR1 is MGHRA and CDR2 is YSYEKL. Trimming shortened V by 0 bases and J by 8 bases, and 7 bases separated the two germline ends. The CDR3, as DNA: TGCGCCAGCAGCCAAGAGGGAGGGGAAGCTTTCTTT. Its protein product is CASSQEGGEAFF.

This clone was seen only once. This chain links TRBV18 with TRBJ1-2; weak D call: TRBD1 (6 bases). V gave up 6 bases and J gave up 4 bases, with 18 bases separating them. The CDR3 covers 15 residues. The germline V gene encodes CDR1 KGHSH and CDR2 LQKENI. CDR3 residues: CASSESTGFIYGYTF. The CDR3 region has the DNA TGTGCCAGCTCGGAATCTACAGGGTTCATCTATGGCTACACCTTC.

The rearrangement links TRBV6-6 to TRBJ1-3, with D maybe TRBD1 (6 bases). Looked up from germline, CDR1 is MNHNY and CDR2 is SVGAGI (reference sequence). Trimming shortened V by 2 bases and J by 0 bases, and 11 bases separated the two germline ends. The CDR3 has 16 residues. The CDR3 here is CASSYGQWNSGNTIYF. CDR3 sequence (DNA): TGTGCCAGCAGTTACGGACAGTGGAACTCTGGAAACACCATATATTTT.

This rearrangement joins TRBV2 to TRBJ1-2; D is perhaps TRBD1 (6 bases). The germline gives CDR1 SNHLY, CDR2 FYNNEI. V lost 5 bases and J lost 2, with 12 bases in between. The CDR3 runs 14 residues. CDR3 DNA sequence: TGTGCCAGCAGTATACAGGGTACCAACTATGGCTACACCTTC. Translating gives CASSIQGTNYGYTF. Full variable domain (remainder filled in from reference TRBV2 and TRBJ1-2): EPEVTQTPSHQVTQMGQEVILRCVPISNHLYFYWYRQILGQKVEFLVSFYNNEISEKSEIFDDQFSVERPDGSNFTLKIRSTKLEDSAMYFCASSIQGTNYGYTFGSGTRLTVV.

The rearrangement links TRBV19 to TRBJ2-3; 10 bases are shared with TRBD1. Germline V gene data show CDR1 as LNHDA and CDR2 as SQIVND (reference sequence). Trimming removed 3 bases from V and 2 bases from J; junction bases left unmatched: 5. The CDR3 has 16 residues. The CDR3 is CASSMTGGRFTDTQYF. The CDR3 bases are TGTGCCAGTAGTATGACAGGGGGCCGTTTCACAGATACGCAGTATTTT.

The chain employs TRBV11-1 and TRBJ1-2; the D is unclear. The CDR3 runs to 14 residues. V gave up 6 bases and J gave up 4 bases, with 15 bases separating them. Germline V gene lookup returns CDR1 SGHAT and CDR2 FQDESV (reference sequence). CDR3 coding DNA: TGTGCCAGCAGTTGGGCGGGAACCCGCTATGGCTACACCTTC. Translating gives CASSWAGTRYGYTF.

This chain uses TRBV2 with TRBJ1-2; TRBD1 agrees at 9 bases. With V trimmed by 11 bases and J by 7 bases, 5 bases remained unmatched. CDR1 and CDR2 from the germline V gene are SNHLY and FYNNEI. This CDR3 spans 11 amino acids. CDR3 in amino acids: CAGGQGSGYTF. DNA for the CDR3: TGTGCCGGGGGACAGGGAAGTGGCTACACCTTC. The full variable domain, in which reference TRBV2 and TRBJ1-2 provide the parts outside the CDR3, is EPEVTQTPSHQVTQMGQEVILRCVPISNHLYFYWYRQILGQKVEFLVSFYNNEISEKSEIFDDQFSVERPDGSNFTLKIRSTKLEDSAMYFCAGGQGSGYTFGSGTRLTVV.

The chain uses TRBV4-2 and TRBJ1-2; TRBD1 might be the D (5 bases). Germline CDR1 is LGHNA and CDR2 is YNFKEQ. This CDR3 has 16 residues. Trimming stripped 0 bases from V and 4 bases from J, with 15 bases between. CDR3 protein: CASSQEWPQGLYGYTF. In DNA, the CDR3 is TGTGCCAGCAGCCAAGAATGGCCTCAGGGACTCTATGGCTACACCTTC.